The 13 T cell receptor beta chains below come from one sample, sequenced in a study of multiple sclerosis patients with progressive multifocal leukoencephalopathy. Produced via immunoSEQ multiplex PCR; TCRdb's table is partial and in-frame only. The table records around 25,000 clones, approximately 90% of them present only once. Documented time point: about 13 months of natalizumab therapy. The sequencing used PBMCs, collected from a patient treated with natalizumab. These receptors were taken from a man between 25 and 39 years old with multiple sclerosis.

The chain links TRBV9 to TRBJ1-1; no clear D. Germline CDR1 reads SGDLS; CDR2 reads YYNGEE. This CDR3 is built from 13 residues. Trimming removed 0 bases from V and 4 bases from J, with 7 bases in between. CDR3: CASSVGALTEAFF. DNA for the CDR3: TGTGCCAGCAGCGTAGGGGCACTCACTGAAGCTTTCTTT.

DNA of the CDR3: TGTGCCAGCAGCCAAGGAGGGGACGCTGGAAACACCATATATTTT. This gives the protein CASSQGGDAGNTIYF. V gene TRBV11-1 combines with J gene TRBJ1-3, with a tentative D call TRBD1 (5 bases). V gave up 5 bases and J gave up 2 bases, with 13 bases separating them. In germline, CDR1 is SGHAT, CDR2 FQDESV (reference sequence). CDR3 size: 15 residues.

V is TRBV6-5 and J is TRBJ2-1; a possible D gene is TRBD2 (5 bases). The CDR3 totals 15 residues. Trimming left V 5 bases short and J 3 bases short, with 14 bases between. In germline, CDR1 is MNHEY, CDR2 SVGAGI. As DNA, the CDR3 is TGTGCCAGCAGTAAAACAGAGGGCAACTACAATGAGCAGTTCTTC. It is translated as CASSKTEGNYNEQFF.

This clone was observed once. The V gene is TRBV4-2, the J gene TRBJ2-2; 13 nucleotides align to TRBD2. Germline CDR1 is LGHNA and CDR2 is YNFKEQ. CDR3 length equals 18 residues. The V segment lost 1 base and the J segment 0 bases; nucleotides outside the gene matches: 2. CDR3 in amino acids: CASSQGGLAGSNTGELFF. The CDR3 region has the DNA TGTGCCAGCAGCCAAGGGGGACTAGCGGGATCGAACACCGGGGAGCTGTTTTTT.

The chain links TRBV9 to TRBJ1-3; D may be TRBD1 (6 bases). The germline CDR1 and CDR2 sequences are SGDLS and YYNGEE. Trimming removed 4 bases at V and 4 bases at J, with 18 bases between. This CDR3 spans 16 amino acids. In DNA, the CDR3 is TGTGCCAGCAGCACCCGACAGGCTTACGGAGGAAACACCATATATTTT. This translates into CASSTRQAYGGNTIYF.

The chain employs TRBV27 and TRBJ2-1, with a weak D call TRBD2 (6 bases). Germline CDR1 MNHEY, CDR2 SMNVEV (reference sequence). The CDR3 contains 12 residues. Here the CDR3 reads CATGEGRYEQFF. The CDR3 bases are TGTGCGACTGGCGAGGGGAGGTATGAGCAGTTCTTC.

CDR3 protein: CASSQEGLRDTDTQYF. For the CDR3, the DNA is TGCGCCAGCAGCCAAGAAGGGTTGCGGGACACAGATACGCAGTATTTT. The chain joins TRBV4-3 to TRBJ2-3; TRBD2 is a possible D gene (6 bases). The CDR3 covers 16 residues. V lost 0 bases, J lost 2 bases, and 12 bases lay in between. The germline CDR1 and CDR2 sequences are LGHNA and YSLEER.

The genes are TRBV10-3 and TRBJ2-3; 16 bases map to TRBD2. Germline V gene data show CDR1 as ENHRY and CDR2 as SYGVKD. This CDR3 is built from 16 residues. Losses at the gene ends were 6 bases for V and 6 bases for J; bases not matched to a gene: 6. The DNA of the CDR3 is TGTGCCATCAGGGGGACTAGCGGGAGGGCAGGTGATACGCAGTATTTT. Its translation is CAIRGTSGRAGDTQYF.

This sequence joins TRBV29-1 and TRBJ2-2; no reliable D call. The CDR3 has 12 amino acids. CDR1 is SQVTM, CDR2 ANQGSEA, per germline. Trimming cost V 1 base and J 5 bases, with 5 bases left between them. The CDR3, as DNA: TGCAGCGTTGAAGTGGGGACCGGGGAGCTGTTTTTT. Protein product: CSVEVGTGELFF.

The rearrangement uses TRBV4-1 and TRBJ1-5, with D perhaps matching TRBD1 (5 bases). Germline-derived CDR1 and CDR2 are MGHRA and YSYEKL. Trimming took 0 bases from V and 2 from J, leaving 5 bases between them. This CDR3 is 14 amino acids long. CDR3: CASSQEGGNQPQHF. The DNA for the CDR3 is TGCGCCAGCAGCCAAGAAGGGGGCAATCAGCCCCAGCATTTT.

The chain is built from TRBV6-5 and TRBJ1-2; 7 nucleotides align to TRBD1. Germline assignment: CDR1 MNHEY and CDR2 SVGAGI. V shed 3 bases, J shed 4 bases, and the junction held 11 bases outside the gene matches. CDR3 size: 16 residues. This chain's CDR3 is CASSYLRTGGSYGYTF. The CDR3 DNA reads TGTGCCAGCAGTTATTTACGGACAGGAGGAAGCTATGGCTACACCTTC.

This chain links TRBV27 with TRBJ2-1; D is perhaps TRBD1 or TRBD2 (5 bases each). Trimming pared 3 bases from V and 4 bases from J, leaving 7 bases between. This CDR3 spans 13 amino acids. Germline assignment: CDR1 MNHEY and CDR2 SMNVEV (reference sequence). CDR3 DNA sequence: TGTGCCAGCAGTTTCGAGGGGTACAATGAGCAGTTCTTC. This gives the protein CASSFEGYNEQFF.

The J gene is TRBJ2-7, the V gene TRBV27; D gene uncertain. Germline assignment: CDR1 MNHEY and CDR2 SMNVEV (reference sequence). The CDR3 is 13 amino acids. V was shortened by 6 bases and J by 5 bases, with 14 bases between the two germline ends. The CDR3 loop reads CASRRQLTHEQYV. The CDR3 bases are TGTGCCAGCAGGCGACAACTCACCCACGAGCAGTACGTC.